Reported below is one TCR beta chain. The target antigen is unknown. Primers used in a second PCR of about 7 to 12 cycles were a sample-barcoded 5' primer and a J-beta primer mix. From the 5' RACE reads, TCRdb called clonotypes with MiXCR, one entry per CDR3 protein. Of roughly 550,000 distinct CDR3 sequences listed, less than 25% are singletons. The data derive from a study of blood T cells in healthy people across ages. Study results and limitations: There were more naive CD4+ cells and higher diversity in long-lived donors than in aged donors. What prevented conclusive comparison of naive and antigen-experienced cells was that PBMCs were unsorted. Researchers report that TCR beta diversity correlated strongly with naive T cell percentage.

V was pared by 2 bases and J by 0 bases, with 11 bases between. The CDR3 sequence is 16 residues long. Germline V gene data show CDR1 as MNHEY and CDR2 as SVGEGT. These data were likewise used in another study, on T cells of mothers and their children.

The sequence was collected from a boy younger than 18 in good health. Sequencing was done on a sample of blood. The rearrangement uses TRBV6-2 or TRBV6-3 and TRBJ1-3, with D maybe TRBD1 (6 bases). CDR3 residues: CASSYRQASSGNTIYF. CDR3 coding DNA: TGTGCCAGCAGTTACCGACAGGCCTCCTCTGGAAACACCATATATTTT.